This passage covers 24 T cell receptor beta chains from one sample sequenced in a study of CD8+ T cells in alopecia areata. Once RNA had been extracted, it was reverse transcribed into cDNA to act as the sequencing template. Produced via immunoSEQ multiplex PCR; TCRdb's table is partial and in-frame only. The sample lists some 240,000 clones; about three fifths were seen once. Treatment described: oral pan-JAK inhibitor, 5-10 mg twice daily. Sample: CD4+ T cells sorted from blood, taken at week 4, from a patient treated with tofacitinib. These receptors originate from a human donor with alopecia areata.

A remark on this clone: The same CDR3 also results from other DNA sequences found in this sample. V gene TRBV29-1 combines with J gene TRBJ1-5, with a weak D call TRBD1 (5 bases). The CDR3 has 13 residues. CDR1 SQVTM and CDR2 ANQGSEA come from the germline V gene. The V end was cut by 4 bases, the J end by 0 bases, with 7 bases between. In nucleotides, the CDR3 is TGCAGCGTTGGACAGTCTAGCAATCAGCCCCAGCATTTT. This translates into CSVGQSSNQPQHF.

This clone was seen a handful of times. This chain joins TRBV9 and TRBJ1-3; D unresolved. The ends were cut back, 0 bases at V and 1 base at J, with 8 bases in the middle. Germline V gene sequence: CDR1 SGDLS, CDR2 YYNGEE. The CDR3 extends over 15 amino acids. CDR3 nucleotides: TGTGCCAGCAGCGTAGGAAGAAAATCTGGAAACACCATATATTTT. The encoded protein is CASSVGRKSGNTIYF.

DNA of the CDR3: TGTGCCAGCAGCTCACCGGACGACTCCTACGAGCAGTACTTC. It specifies CASSSPDDSYEQYF. The gene calls are TRBV7-9 and TRBJ2-7, with D hard to call. The CDR3 loop spans 14 amino acids. The germline V gene has CDR1 SEHNR and CDR2 FQNEAQ (reference sequence). The germline V and J ends were trimmed by 4 bases and 0 bases, with 10 bases remaining between them. Full variable domain (missing parts from reference TRBV7-9 and TRBJ2-7): DTGVSQNPRHKITKRGQNVTFRCDPISEHNRLYWYRQTLGQGPEFLTYFQNEAQLEKSRLLSDRFSAERPKGSFSTLEIQRTEQGDSAMYLCASSSPDDSYEQYFGPGTRLTVT.

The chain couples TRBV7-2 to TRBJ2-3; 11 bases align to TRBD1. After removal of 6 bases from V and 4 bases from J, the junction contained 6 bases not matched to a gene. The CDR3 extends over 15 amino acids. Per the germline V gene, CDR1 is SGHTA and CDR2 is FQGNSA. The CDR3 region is CASRDRDRGADTQYF. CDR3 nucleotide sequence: TGTGCCAGCAGGGACCGGGACAGGGGGGCAGATACGCAGTATTTT. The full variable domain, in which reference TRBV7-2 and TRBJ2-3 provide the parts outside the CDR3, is GAGVSQSPSNKVTEKGKDVELRCDPISGHTALYWYRQSLGQGLEFLIYFQGNSAPDKSGLPSDRFSAERTGGSVSTLTIQRTQQEDSAVYLCASRDRDRGADTQYFGPGTRLTVL.

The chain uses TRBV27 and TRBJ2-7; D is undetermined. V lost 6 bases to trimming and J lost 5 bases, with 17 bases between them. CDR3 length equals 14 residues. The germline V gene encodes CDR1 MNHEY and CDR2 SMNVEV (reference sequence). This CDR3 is CASRPTGGRDEQYF. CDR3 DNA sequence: TGTGCCAGCAGACCCACGGGCGGACGGGACGAGCAGTACTTC.

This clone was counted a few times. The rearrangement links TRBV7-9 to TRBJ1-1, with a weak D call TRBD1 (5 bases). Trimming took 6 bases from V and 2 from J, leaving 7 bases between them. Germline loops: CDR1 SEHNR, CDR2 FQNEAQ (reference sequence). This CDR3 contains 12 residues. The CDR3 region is CASSRTNTEAFF. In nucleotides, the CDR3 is TGTGCCAGCAGTCGGACAAACACTGAAGCTTTCTTT. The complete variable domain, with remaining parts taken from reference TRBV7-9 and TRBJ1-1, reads DTGVSQNPRHKITKRGQNVTFRCDPISEHNRLYWYRQTLGQGPEFLTYFQNEAQLEKSRLLSDRFSAERPKGSFSTLEIQRTEQGDSAMYLCASSRTNTEAFFGQGTRLTVV.

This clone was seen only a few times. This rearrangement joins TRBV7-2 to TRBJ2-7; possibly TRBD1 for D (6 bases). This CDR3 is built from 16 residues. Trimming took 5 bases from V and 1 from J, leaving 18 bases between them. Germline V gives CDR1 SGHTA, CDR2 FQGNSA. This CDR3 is CASSPTGTQKSYEQYF. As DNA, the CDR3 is TGTGCCAGCAGCCCCACCGGGACACAGAAATCCTACGAGCAGTACTTC.

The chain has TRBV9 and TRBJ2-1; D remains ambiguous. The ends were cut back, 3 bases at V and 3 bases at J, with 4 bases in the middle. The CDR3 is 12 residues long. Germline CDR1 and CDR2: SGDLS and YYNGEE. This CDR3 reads CASSALYNEQFF. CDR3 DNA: TGTGCCAGCAGCGCCCTCTACAATGAGCAGTTCTTC.

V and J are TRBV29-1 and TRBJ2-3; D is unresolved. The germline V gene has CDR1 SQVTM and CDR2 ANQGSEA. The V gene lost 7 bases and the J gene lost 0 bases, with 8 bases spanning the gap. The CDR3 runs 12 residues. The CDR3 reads CSARPSTDTQYF. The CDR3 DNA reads TGCAGCGCCCGCCCAAGCACAGATACGCAGTATTTT.

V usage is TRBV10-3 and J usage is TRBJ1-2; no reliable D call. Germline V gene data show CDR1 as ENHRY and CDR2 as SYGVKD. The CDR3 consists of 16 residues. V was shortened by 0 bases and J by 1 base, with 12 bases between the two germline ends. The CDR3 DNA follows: TGTGCCATCAGTGAGTCGGGCGCACCGCGTAACTATGGCTACACCTTC. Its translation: CAISESGAPRNYGYTF.

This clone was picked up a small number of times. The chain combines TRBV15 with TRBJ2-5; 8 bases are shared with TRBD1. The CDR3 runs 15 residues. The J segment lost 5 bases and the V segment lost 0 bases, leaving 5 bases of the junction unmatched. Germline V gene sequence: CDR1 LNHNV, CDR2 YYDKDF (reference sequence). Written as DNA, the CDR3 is TGTGCCACCAGCAGAGATCCGGACAGGGCGGAGACCCAGTACTTC. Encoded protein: CATSRDPDRAETQYF. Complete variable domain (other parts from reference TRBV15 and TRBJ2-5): DAMVIQNPRYQVTQFGKPVTLSCSQTLNHNVMYWYQQKSSQAPKLLFHYYDKDFNNEADTPDNFQSRRPNTSFCFLDIRSPGLGDTAMYLCATSRDPDRAETQYFGPGTRLLVL.

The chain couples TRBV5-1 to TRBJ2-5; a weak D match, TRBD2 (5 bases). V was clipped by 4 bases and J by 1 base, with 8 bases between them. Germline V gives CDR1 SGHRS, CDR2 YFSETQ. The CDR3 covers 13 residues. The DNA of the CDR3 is TGCGCCAGCAGCCCCGGAGGCCAAGAGACCCAGTACTTC. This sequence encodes CASSPGGQETQYF.

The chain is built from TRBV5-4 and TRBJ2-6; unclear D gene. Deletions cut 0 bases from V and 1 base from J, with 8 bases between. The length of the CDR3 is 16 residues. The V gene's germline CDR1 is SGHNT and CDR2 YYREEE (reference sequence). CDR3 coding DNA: TGTGCCAGCAGCTTGGTCTCCCATTCTGGGGCCAACGTCCTGACTTTC. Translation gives CASSLVSHSGANVLTF.

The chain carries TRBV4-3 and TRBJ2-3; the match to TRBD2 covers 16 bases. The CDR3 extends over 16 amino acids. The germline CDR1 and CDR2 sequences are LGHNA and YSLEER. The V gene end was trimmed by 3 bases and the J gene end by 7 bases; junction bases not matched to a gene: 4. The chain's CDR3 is CASSQGTSGGANTQYF. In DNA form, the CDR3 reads TGCGCCAGCAGCCAGGGGACTAGCGGGGGGGCCAATACGCAGTATTTT.

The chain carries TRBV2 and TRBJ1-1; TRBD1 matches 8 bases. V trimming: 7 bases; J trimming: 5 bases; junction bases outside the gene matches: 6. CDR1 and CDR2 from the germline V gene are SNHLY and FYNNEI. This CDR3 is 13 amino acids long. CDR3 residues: CASMARGQTEAFF. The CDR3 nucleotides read TGTGCCAGCATGGCCAGGGGGCAAACTGAAGCTTTCTTT. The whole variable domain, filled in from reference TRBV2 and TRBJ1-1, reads EPEVTQTPSHQVTQMGQEVILRCVPISNHLYFYWYRQILGQKVEFLVSFYNNEISEKSEIFDDQFSVERPDGSNFTLKIRSTKLEDSAMYFCASMARGQTEAFFGQGTRLTVV.

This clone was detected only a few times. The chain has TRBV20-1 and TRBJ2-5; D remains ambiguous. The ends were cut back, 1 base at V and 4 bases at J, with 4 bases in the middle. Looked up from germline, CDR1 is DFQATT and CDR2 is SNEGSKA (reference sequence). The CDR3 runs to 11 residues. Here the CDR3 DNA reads TGCAGTGCTAGAGTGGCAGAGACCCAGTACTTC. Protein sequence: CSARVAETQYF.

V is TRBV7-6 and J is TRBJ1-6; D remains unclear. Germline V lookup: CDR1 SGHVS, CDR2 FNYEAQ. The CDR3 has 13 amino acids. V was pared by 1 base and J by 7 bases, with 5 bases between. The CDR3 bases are TGTGCCAGCAGCTTAGATCCGAATTCACCCCTCCACTTT. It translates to CASSLDPNSPLHF.

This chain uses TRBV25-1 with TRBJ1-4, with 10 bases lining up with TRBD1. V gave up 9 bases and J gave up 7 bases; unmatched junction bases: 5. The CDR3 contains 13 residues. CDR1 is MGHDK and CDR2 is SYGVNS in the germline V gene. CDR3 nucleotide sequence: TGTGCCAGTAGGACAGGGGGAGTTGAAAAACTGTTTTTT. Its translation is CASRTGGVEKLFF.

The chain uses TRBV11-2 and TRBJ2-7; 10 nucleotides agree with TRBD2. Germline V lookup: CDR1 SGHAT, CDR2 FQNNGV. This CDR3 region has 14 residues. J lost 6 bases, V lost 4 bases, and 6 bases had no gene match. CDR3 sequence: CASSSSLAGVEQYF. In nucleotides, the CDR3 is TGTGCCAGCAGCTCGTCCCTAGCGGGGGTCGAGCAGTACTTC. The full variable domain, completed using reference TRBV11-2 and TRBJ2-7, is EAGVAQSPRYKIIEKRQSVAFWCNPISGHATLYWYQQILGQGPKLLIQFQNNGVVDDSQLPKDRFSAERLKGVDSTLKIQPAKLEDSAVYLCASSSSLAGVEQYFGPGTRLTVT.

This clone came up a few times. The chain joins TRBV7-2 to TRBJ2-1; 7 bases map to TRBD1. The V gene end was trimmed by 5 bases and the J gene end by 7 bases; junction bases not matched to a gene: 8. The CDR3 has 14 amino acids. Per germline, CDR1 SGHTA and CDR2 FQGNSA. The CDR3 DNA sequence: TGTGCCAGCAGCATCGATACAGGGGCAAATGAGCAGTTCTTC. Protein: CASSIDTGANEQFF.

The CDR3 sequence: CASSQRTGHSGANVLTF. The CDR3 region has the DNA TGTGCCAGCAGCCAACGGACAGGACACTCTGGGGCCAACGTCCTGACTTTC. The rearrangement joins TRBV7-9 to TRBJ2-6; 7 nucleotides agree with TRBD1. This CDR3 is 17 amino acids long. Unmatched junction bases numbered 7, after V lost 5 bases and J lost 0 bases. Germline V gives CDR1 SEHNR, CDR2 FQNEAQ (reference sequence).

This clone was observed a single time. In DNA form, the CDR3 reads TGCAGCGTTGGCGAGGGGGCGGGGGAGACCCAGTACTTC. Its translation is CSVGEGAGETQYF. The chain is built from TRBV29-1 and TRBJ2-5; tentatively, D is TRBD1 (7 bases). In germline, CDR1 is SQVTM, CDR2 ANQGSEA. This CDR3 has 13 residues. V gave up 4 bases and J gave up 5 bases, with 14 bases separating them.

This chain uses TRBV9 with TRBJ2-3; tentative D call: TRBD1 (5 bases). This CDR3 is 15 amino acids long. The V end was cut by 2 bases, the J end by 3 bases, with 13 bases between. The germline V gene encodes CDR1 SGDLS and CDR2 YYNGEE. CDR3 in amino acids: CASSVTGVATDTQYF. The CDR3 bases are TGTGCCAGCAGCGTCACAGGTGTGGCAACAGATACGCAGTATTTT. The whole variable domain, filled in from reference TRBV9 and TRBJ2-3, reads DSGVTQTPKHLITATGQRVTLRCSPRSGDLSVYWYQQSLDQGLQFLIQYYNGEERAKGNILERFSAQQFPDLHSELNLSSLELGDSALYFCASSVTGVATDTQYFGPGTRLTVL.

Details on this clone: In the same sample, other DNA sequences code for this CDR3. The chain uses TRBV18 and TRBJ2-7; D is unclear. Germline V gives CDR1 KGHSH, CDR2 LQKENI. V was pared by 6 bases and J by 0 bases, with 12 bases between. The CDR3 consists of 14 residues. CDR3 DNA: TGTGCCAGCTCGCCATCGGGCGGCTCCTACGAGCAGTACTTC. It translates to CASSPSGGSYEQYF.